A selection of T cell receptor beta chains follows, all from one sample in a study of blood T cells in healthy people across ages. MiXCR, run by TCRdb on the 5' RACE reads, gives a single entry per CDR3 protein. The top ten hold roughly 7.9% of the sample, which has around 1.5 million distinct CDR3 sequences, approximately 38% seen once. What was sequenced was blood. The receptors originated from a woman younger than 30 in good health. Each CDR3 is given with its conserved first and last residue. The D gene is left open where the match is weak. Expanded clones get a size class; other rows say once, few or many, or leave the size out.

D gene: -; J gene: TRBJ1-1; clone size: -; V gene: TRBV4-1; CDR3 DNA: TGCGCCAGCAGCCAAGAGGGCAGGGGTGGTGAAGCTTTCTTT; CDR3 protein: CASSQEGRGGEAFF
D gene: TRBD2; J gene: TRBJ2-1; clone size: few; V gene: TRBV4-1; CDR3 DNA: TGCGCCAGCAGCTTTGGGTCTAGCGGGAGGAATGAGCAGTTCTTC; CDR3 protein: CASSFGSSGRNEQFF
D gene: -; J gene: TRBJ1-5; clone size: -; V gene: TRBV3-1; CDR3 DNA: TGTGCCACCAGCCAAGTGGGTTCTAACCAGCCCCAGCATTTT; CDR3 protein: CATSQVGSNQPQHF
D gene: -; J gene: TRBJ1-2; clone size: -; V gene: TRBV18; CDR3 DNA: TGTGCCAGCTCACCACCCTCAGGGGTAGGCGGCTACACCTTC; CDR3 protein: CASSPPSGVGGYTF
D gene: -; J gene: TRBJ2-5; clone size: few; V gene: TRBV7-9; CDR3 DNA: TGTGCCAGCAGCTTAGGCCACACCGGCCAAGAGACCCAGTACTTC; CDR3 protein: CASSLGHTGQETQYF
D gene: -; J gene: TRBJ1-1; clone size: -; V gene: TRBV6-1; CDR3 DNA: TGTGCCAGCAGTGAACCTTGGAACACTGAAGCTTTCTTT; CDR3 protein: CASSEPWNTEAFF
D gene: TRBD1; J gene: TRBJ2-2; clone size: -; V gene: TRBV11-1; CDR3 DNA: TGTGCCAGCAGCCCGACCCCCGGGACAGACTGGGACGATATCTTGAACACCGGGGAGCTGTTTTTT; CDR3 protein: CASSPTPGTDWDDILNTGELFF
D gene: -; J gene: TRBJ2-2; clone size: -; V gene: TRBV11-2; CDR3 DNA: TGTGCCAGCAGCTTAGCCCAGATAAGGTCCGGGGAGCTGTTTTTT; CDR3 protein: CASSLAQIRSGELFF
D gene: -; J gene: TRBJ2-3; clone size: -; V gene: TRBV9; CDR3 DNA: TGTGCCAGCAGCGAGAGACAGCCCGATAGCACAGATACGCAGTATTTT; CDR3 protein: CASSERQPDSTDTQYF
D gene: -; J gene: TRBJ1-5; clone size: -; V gene: TRBV28; CDR3 DNA: TGTGCCAGCGGTCGGGCAAGCAATCAGCCCCAGCATTTT; CDR3 protein: CASGRASNQPQHF
D gene: TRBD2; J gene: TRBJ2-7; clone size: few; V gene: TRBV5-6; CDR3 DNA: TGTGCCAGCAGCTCTACTAGCGGGGGGTACTCCTACGAGCAGTACTTC; CDR3 protein: CASSSTSGGYSYEQYF
D gene: TRBD2; J gene: TRBJ2-7; clone size: many; V gene: TRBV10-3; CDR3 DNA: TGTGCCATCAGTGAGGGGACTAGCGGCTCCTACGAGCAGTACTTC; CDR3 protein: CAISEGTSGSYEQYF